This TCR beta chain appears in the sequencing data of a study of cytomegalovirus exposure and HLA in healthy donors. Study observations and caveats: A few CMV-associated chains were confirmed in vitro to be specific for CMV antigens. In an earlier analysis, most TCR beta V segments were productive about 87% or about 30% of the time.

The donors gave bone marrow, and they were healthy. Remarks on this clone: The antigen remains unidentified.

Primers included in the PCR were 60 Vbeta and 13 Jbeta primers. Data came from immunoSEQ multiplex PCR; TCRdb stores just in-frame clones and leaves some out. The data contain more than 150,000 clones, less than 80% of them singletons. The TCR was taken from a man younger than 35 in good health and CMV-seronegative. Sequenced input: PBMCs.

Written as DNA, the CDR3 is TGCGCCAGCAGCTCGGGGACTGGTCTGGATGAGCAGTTCTTC. It codes for CASSSGTGLDEQFF. V usage is TRBV5-1 and J usage is TRBJ2-1, with a tentative D call TRBD2 (6 bases). V lost 3 bases and J lost 8, with 15 bases in between. Germline assignment: CDR1 SGHRS and CDR2 YFSETQ. The CDR3 has 14 residues.